The sequence of this T cell receptor beta chain was determined in a study of cytomegalovirus exposure and HLA in healthy donors. For this clone: Antigen specificity is unknown.

Study-wide points: The presence/absence work took it that sequencing depth was about the same across donors. An analysis that came later showed most CMV-associated TCR beta chains appearing HLA-restricted. An analysis that was carried out later associated 16,000 or so TCR beta sequences with HLA alleles at 0.05 false discovery rate.

In the PCR, 60 Vbeta and 13 Jbeta primers were used. Per the original methods: In a later analysis, around 10 million of approximately 86 million unique beta chains occurred in at least two donors. Assay used: immunoSEQ multiplex PCR; TCRdb lists only in-frame clones, some missing. V, J and clone size were drawn from that table, and D and trimming were deduced from the DNA. Here the sample spans some 250,000 clones, roughly 80% being singletons. The source of this sequence is a woman in her thirties or forties in good health and CMV-seropositive. Source material: PBMCs.

The CDR3: CASGPVGETNEKLFF. The CDR3 DNA is TGCGCCAGCGGCCCTGTCGGGGAAACTAATGAAAAACTGTTTTTT. The genes are TRBV10-2 and TRBJ1-4; unclear D gene. The V gene's germline CDR1 is WSHSY and CDR2 SAAADI. The V gene lost 8 bases and the J gene lost 1 base, with 14 bases spanning the gap. The CDR3 extends over 15 amino acids.